The T cell receptor (beta chain) described here comes from a study of blood T cell repertoires in COVID-19. Across the whole study: The cDNA or gDNA used as material had been derived from T cells, B-cell-depleted T cells, or PBMCs.

Original processing notes: Estimates of nucleated cell counts were drawn from the amplification of reference gene primers. Using immunoSEQ multiplex PCR, the repertoire was profiled, and TCRdb retains in-frame clones only, with some absent. The V and J calls and clone size were taken over from that table, and D and trimming were inferred from the DNA. The table includes 200,000 to 250,000 clones, 88% detected once. The study recruited people aged roughly 18 to 100 years across about two dozen US areas. Membership in each cohort depended on participant-reported clinical history. CDR1 and CDR2 from the germline V gene are LNHNV and YYDKDF (reference sequence). Losses at the gene ends were 4 bases for V and 5 bases for J; bases not matched to a gene: 7. This CDR3 has 14 residues.

The chain is built from TRBV15 and TRBJ2-5, with TRBD1 matching over 7 bases. Source material: PBMCs or T cells enriched from blood (not recorded which). The TCR originated in a woman aged 30 to 39 who had been exposed to COVID-19. The DNA for the CDR3 is TGTGCCACCAGCACCCGACAGGGTGGCGAGACCCAGTACTTC. This sequence encodes CATSTRQGGETQYF.